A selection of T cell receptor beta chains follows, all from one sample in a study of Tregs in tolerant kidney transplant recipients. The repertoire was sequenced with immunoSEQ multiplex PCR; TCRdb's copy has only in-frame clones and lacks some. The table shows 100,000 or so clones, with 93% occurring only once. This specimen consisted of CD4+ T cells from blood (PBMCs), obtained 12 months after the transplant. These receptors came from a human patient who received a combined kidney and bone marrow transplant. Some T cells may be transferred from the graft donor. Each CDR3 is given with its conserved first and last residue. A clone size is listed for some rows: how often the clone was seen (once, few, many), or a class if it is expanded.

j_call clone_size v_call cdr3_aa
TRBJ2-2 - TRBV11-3 CASSPTGVVTGELFF
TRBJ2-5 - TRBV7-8 CASSRGWGQETQYF
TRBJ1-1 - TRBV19 CASRGPRNTEAFF
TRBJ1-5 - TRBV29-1 CSVEVQGSQPQHF
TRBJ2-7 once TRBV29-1 CSVGGGQGYYEQYF
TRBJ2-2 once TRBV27 CASSPLGGQGLTGELFF
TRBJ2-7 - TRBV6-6 CASSSPQGQVDYEQYF
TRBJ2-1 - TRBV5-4 CASSLGQGGNEQFF
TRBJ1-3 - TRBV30 CAWSVLGLFGNTIYF
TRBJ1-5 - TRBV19 CASPNLNDGRGELSCGNQPQHF
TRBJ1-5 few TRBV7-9 CASSLGTGDQPQHF
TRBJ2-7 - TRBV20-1 CSAYRAYEQYF
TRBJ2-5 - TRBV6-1 CASSESAGGETQYF
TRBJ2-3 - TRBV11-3 CASSLGSPDTQYF
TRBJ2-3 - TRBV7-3 CASSLIAGSTDTQYF
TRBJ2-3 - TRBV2 CASSVGLANPDTQYF
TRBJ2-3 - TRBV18 CASSPLFSGTDTQYF
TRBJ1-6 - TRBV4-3 CASSRGLRQGAGSPLHF
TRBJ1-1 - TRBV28 CASSLFPGQGSGTEAFF
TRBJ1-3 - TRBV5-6 CASSLQGHTIYF
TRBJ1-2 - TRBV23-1 CARGNYGYTF
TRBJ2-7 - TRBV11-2 CASSLVGWRELSYEQYF
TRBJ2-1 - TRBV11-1 CASSPRQGTGYYNEQFF
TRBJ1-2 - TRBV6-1 CASTAGGSGYGYTF
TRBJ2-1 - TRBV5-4 CASSLAAGAYNEQFF
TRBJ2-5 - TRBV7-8 CASSQQTGGNLQETQYF
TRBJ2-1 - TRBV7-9 CASLRISYNEQFF
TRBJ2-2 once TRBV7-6 CASSLGLAGAGELFF
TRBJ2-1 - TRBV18 CASSRDRGRLYNEQFF
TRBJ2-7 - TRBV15 CATSTLLASEQYF
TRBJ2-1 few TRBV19 CASSTSRTYNEQFF
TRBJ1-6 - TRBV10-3 CAINPGQGEPLHF
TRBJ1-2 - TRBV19 CASSWPGINGYTF
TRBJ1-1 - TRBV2 CASRALFLQAEAFF
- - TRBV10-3 CAISESTRGDEQYF
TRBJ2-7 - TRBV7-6 CASSLAGDEQYF
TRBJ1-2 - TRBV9 CASSVGGTSNYGYTF
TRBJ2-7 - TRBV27 CASSWTGAYEQYF
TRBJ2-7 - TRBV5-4 CASSFQGYEQYF
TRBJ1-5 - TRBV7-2 CASSLVGGKGQPQHF
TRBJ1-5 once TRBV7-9 CASSLGGQPQHF
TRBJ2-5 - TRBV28 CASSPAGSKETQYF
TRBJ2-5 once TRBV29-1 CSHSIAGGRETQYF
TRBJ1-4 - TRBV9 CASSVGGVQAKGEKIKLFF
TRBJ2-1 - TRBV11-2 CASSHGWGLAGAHEQFF
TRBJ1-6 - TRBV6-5 CASSYSTGQTYPLHF
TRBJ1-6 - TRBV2 CASSLRGAGNSPLHF
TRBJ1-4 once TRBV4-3 CASSQKQGEGATNEKLFF
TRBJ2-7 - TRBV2 CASSSGPLTSGVYEQYF
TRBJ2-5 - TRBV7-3 CASSRSSGTGEETQYF
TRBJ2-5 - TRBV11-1 CASSRMGTGSGQETQYF
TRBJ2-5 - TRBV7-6 CASSLFQETQYF
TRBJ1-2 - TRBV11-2 CASSLGQEGYGYTF
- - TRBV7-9 CASSLGIGQSVYEQYF
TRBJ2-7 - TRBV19 CATWTGGMDEQYF
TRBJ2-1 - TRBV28 CASKRGTSGSEQFF
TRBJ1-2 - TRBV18 CASSPSRGEVYGYTF
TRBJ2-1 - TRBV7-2 CASSLDRRRGNEQFF
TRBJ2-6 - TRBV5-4 CASSPAQGAGANVLTF